Listed below are T cell receptor beta chains from one sample, sequenced in a study of T cell changes during pregnancy in multiple sclerosis. The assay was immunoSEQ multiplex PCR, and TCRdb's table has in-frame clones only and misses some. The sample includes under 65,000 clones, 93% seen only once; the top ten take around 4%. The sequences come from CD8+ T cells from peripheral blood mononuclear cells, collected in the second trimester of pregnancy. These receptors were obtained from a female donor with multiple sclerosis, enrolled in a pregnancy study. The CDR3 runs from the conserved cysteine through the conserved F or W. A D gene is named only where the DNA matches it firmly. Size is stated for part of the rows, as once, few or many counts, or as a class when the clone is expanded.

CDR3 DNA,CDR3 protein,clone size,J gene,D gene,V gene
TGTGCCAGCAGCCTCCCCCGTGCGGGAGGGGTGGATGAGCAGTTCTTC,CASSLPRAGGVDEQFF,NA,TRBJ2-1,TRBD2,TRBV14
TGTGCCAGCAGGGACCGGGACAGGGACTATAATTCACCCCTCCACTTT,CASRDRDRDYNSPLHF,NA,TRBJ1-6,TRBD1,TRBV27
TGTGCCAGCAGCCAGCTATGGACTAGCGGGAACTCCTACGAGCAGTACTTC,CASSQLWTSGNSYEQYF,once,TRBJ2-7,TRBD2,TRBV5-4
TGCAGCGTTGAGGGCGGGGACTACGAGCAGTACTTC,CSVEGGDYEQYF,NA,TRBJ2-7,NA,TRBV29-1
TGCGCCAGCAGCCTGGGACAGGGTGATACTGAAGCTTTCTTT,CASSLGQGDTEAFF,NA,TRBJ1-1,TRBD1,TRBV4-1
TGCAGCGTTGAAGGGGTCAGGGAAGAGACCCAGTACTTC,CSVEGVREETQYF,NA,TRBJ2-5,NA,TRBV29-1
TGTGCCAGCAGTTACAAGGCCAGGGAATCGACTGAAGCTTTCTTT,CASSYKARESTEAFF,NA,TRBJ1-1,NA,TRBV6-6
TGTGCTAGTGGTTTGGGAGCGGGAGTCGATGAGCAGTTCTTC,CASGLGAGVDEQFF,NA,TRBJ2-1,TRBD2,TRBV12-5
TGTGCCAGCAGCCAAGGGACTGGGACAGGGAATGGCTACACCTTC,CASSQGTGTGNGYTF,NA,TRBJ1-2,TRBD1,TRBV7-6
TGTGCCAGCAGTGGCCTAGAGGACAGGGGCTATGGCTACACCTTC,CASSGLEDRGYGYTF,NA,TRBJ1-2,TRBD1,TRBV6-1
TGTGCCACCAGCACCGACCTCTCTGCGAGCGGGAGTATCAATGAGCAGTTCTTC,CATSTDLSASGSINEQFF,NA,TRBJ2-1,TRBD2,TRBV15
TGTGCCAGCAGTTTATCCCCGACAGGGAACTATGGCTACACCTTC,CASSLSPTGNYGYTF,NA,TRBJ1-2,TRBD1,TRBV27
TGTGCCAGCAGCTTGAGCGGGGGGGTCAATGAGCAGTTCTTC,CASSLSGGVNEQFF,NA,TRBJ2-1,TRBD2,TRBV5-4
TGTGCCAGCAGTCCCGGGACTAGCGGGAGTAGTGTTGGAAGTGAGCAGTTCTTC,CASSPGTSGSSVGSEQFF,NA,TRBJ2-1,TRBD2,TRBV6-4
TGTGCCAGCAGCGATCCAGGCAGCTTCGGGACCCAGTACTTC,CASSDPGSFGTQYF,NA,TRBJ2-5,NA,TRBV27
TGCGCCAGCAGCTTAGGGACAGGGGTTCGCGAGCAGTACTTC,CASSLGTGVREQYF,NA,TRBJ2-7,TRBD1,TRBV5-1
TGTGCCAGCAGTCCGGTGGGGACAGGTGCCGAGCAGTACTTC,CASSPVGTGAEQYF,NA,TRBJ2-7,TRBD1,TRBV27